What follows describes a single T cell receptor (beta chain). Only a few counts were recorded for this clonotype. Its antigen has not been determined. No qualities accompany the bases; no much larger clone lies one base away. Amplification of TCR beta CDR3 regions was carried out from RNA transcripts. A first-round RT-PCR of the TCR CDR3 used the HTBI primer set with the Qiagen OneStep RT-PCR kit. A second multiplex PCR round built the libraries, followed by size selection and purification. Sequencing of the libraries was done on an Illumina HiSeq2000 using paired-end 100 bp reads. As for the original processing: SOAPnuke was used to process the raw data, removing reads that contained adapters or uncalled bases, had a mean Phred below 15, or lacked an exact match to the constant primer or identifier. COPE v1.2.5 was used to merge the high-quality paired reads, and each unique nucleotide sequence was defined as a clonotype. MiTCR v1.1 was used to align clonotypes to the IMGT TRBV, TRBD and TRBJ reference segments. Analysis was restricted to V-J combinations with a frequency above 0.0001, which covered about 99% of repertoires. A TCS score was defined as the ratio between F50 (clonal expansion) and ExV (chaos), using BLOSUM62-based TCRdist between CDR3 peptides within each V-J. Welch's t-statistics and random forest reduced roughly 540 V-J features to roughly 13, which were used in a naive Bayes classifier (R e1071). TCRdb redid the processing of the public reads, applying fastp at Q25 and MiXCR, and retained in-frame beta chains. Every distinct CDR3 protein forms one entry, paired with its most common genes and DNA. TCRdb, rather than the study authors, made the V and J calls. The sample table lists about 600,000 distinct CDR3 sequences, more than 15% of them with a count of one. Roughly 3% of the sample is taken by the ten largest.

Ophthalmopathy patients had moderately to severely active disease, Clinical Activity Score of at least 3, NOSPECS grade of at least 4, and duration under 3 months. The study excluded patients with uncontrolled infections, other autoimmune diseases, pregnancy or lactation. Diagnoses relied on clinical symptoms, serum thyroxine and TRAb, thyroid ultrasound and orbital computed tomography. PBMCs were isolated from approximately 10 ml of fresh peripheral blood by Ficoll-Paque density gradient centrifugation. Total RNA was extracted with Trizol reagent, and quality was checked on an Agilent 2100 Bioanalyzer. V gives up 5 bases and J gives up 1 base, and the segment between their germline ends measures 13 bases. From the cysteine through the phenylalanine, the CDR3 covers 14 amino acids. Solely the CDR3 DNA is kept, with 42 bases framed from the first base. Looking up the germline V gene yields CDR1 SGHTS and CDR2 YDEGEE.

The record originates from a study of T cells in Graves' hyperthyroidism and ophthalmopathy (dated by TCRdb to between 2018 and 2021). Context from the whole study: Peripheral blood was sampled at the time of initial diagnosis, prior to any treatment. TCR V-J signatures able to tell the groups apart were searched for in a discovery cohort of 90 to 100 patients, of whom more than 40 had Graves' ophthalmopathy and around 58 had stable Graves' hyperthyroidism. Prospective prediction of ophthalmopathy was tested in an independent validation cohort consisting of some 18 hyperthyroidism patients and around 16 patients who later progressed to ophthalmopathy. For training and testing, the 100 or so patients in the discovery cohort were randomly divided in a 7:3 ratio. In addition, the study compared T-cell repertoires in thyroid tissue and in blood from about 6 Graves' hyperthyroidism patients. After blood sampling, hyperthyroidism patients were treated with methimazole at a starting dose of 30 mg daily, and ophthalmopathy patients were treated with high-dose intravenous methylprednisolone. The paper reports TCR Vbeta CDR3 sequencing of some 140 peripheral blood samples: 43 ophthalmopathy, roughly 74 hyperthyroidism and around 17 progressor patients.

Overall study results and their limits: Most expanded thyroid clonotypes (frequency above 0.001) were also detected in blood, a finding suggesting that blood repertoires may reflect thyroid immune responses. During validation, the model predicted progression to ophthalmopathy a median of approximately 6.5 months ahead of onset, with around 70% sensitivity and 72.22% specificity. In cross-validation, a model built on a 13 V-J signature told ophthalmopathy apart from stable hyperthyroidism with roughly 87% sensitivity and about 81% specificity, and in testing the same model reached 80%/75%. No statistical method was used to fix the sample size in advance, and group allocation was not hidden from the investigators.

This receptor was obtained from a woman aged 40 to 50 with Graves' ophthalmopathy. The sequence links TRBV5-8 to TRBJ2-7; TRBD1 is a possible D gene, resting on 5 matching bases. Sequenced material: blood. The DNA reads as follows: TGTGCCAGCAGGATCGTCAGGGCATCCTACGAGCAGTACTTC. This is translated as CASRIVRASYEQYF.